Included here is one T cell receptor beta chain sequence, with context. This sample stems from a study of blood T cell repertoires in COVID-19. Study details: Sites across the United States, Italy and Spain contributed samples from acute and convalescent COVID-19. The cDNA or gDNA used as material had been derived from T cells, B-cell-depleted T cells, or PBMCs.

TCRdb keeps only in-frame clones here, not all; method: immunoSEQ multiplex PCR. The sample includes more than 300,000 clones, approximately 90% of them seen just once. The study recruited people aged about 18 to 90 years across about 25 US areas. The recovered donors of Cohort 3 showed two negative PCRs, clearance, or symptom resolution. The CDR3 contains 14 residues. Germline V CDR1 and CDR2: SEHNR, FQNEAQ (reference sequence). With 4 bases removed from V and 5 bases from J, the gap between germline ends came to 11 bases. The sequencing input was PBMCs or T cells enriched from blood (not recorded which). V is TRBV7-9 and J is TRBJ1-4; no reliable D call. The receptor's source is a woman younger than 35 who had recovered from COVID-19. For the CDR3, the DNA is TGTGCCAGCAGCTCAAACAGTCTGAATGAAAAACTGTTTTTT. It is translated as CASSSNSLNEKLFF. Combining the CDR3 with reference TRBV7-9 and TRBJ1-4 gives the whole variable domain DTGVSQNPRHKITKRGQNVTFRCDPISEHNRLYWYRQTLGQGPEFLTYFQNEAQLEKSRLLSDRFSAERPKGSFSTLEIQRTEQGDSAMYLCASSSNSLNEKLFFGSGTQLSVL.